The 15 T cell receptor beta chains in this list originate from one sample, sequenced in a study of persistence of HIV-infected CD4 T cells. For these receptors, no antigen is known. Anti-CD3/anti-CD28 beads served as a nonspecific positive control stimulus. Responding CD4+ T cells were sorted by upregulation of both CD40 ligand and CD69. The immunoSEQ assay was version 4, run in survey mode. Repertoires were generated with immunoSEQ multiplex PCR, while TCRdb's copy carries only in-frame clones and drops some. This repertoire shows 37,000 or so clones, about 87% found once; its top ten account for under 1.5%. The sample here was CD4+ T cells sorted from PBMCs after approximately 20-hour stimulation, taken from a patient who received antiretroviral therapy. Receptors were obtained from an adult man with HIV who was CMV-seropositive.

V gene TRBV5-4 combines with J gene TRBJ1-2; a possible D gene is TRBD1 (5 bases). CDR3 length: 17 amino acids. Germline lookup yields CDR1 SGHNT and CDR2 YYREEE (reference sequence). V lost 3 bases to trimming and J lost 4 bases, with 22 bases between them. CDR3 coding DNA: TGTGCCAGCAGCTCCCCCGGGGCTGACATCTCCCGCTATGGCTACACCTTC. Residues: CASSSPGADISRYGYTF.

CDR3 loop: CASRMDRNTEAFF. CDR3 bases: TGTGCCAGCAGAATGGACAGAAACACTGAAGCTTTCTTT. The chain has TRBV2 and TRBJ1-1, with D maybe TRBD1 (6 bases). V dropped 6 bases and J dropped 2 bases, with 10 bases sitting between them. There are 13 residues in the CDR3. Germline V gene data show CDR1 as SNHLY and CDR2 as FYNNEI.

This chain joins TRBV4-3 and TRBJ1-2, with D possibly being TRBD1 (5 bases). The CDR3 totals 15 residues. V gave up 1 base and J gave up 2 bases, with 11 bases separating them. Per germline, CDR1 LGHNA and CDR2 YSLEER. The CDR3 DNA reads TGCGCCAGCAGCCAAGCCGGGGGAATCAACTATGGCTACACCTTC. This encodes CASSQAGGINYGYTF.

This rearrangement joins TRBV7-9 to TRBJ2-3; TRBD1 matches 10 bases. CDR3 length: 15 residues. The V segment lost 5 bases and the J segment 3 bases; nucleotides outside the gene matches: 5. Germline CDR1 reads SEHNR; CDR2 reads FQNEAQ (reference sequence). The CDR3 coding sequence is TGTGCCAGCAGCCCCTGGACAGGGGGTACAGATACGCAGTATTTT. It yields the protein CASSPWTGGTDTQYF.

This clone was detected once. The V gene is TRBV7-2, the J gene TRBJ1-1; D not resolved. Germline V CDR1 and CDR2: SGHTA, FQGNSA. Trimming pared 1 base from V and 11 bases from J, leaving 17 bases between. This CDR3 is 14 amino acids long. As DNA, the CDR3 is TGTGCCAGCAGCTTAGATAGGAGCTCCCCCCGGGCTTTCTTT. The encoded protein is CASSLDRSSPRAFF. The full variable domain, its missing parts supplied by reference TRBV7-2 and TRBJ1-1, is GAGVSQSPSNKVTEKGKDVELRCDPISGHTALYWYRQSLGQGLEFLIYFQGNSAPDKSGLPSDRFSAERTGGSVSTLTIQRTQQEDSAVYLCASSLDRSSPRAFFGQGTRLTVV.

The chain recombines TRBV7-8 with TRBJ2-3, with TRBD2 identical over 9 bases. CDR3 length: 20 amino acids. Germline V CDR1 and CDR2: SGHVS, FQNEAQ. V was clipped by 2 bases and J by 2 bases; unmatched bases: 17. The CDR3 region has the DNA TGTGCCAGCAGCTTAAGGCACAGACCCGGGGGCGGGAGGGCCACAGATACGCAGTATTTT. This sequence encodes CASSLRHRPGGGRATDTQYF.

CDR3 sequence reads: CASSEEKEDTQYF. CDR3 coding DNA: TGTGCCAGCAGTGAAGAGAAGGAAGATACGCAGTATTTT. The J gene is TRBJ2-3, the V gene TRBV2; D ambiguous. Germline V gene sequence: CDR1 SNHLY, CDR2 FYNNEI. Trimming took off 1 base at V and 5 bases at J, with 7 bases between the two ends. This CDR3 spans 13 amino acids.

V and J are TRBV20-1 and TRBJ2-1; 7 bases line up with TRBD2. The junction had 9 bases not matched to a gene; V was cut back by 3 bases and J by 7 bases. Germline V gene data show CDR1 as DFQATT and CDR2 as SNEGSKA (reference sequence). This CDR3 is built from 14 residues. CDR3 protein: CSASRGGPGNEQFF. The CDR3 region has the DNA TGCAGTGCTAGTAGGGGAGGGCCAGGGAATGAGCAGTTCTTC.

The V and J genes are TRBV12-3 or TRBV12-4 and TRBJ2-7; 7 bases match TRBD1. The V and J ends lost 5 bases and 4 bases, in that order; junction bases with no gene match: 5. The CDR3 runs to 13 residues. For the CDR3, the DNA is TGTGCCAGCAGTACGGGACAGCCTTACGAGCAGTACTTC. Its translation: CASSTGQPYEQYF.

The chain uses TRBV6-4 and TRBJ1-2; 11 bases match TRBD1. Germline V CDR1 and CDR2: MRHNA, SNTAGT. V lost 1 base, J lost 8 bases, and 0 bases stayed unmatched. This CDR3 comprises 13 residues. The CDR3, as DNA: TGTGCCAGCAGTGACTGGACAGGGGGCGGCTACACCTTC. This sequence encodes CASSDWTGGGYTF.

The rearrangement links TRBV30 to TRBJ1-2; TRBD1 is a possible D gene (6 bases). The CDR3 loop spans 13 amino acids. From germline, CDR1 is GTSNPN and CDR2 SVGIG (reference sequence). V was cut by 4 bases and J by 8 bases, with 17 bases left in between. CDR3 sequence: CAWTGGGGGGYTF. The CDR3 DNA follows: TGTGCCTGGACGGGAGGGGGAGGGGGGGGCTACACCTTC.

The V gene is TRBV6-5, the J gene TRBJ1-6; D is unresolved. Germline loops: CDR1 MNHEY, CDR2 SVGAGI. The CDR3 has 12 amino acids. With 2 bases removed from V and 12 bases from J, the gap between germline ends came to 8 bases. The CDR3 region has the DNA TGTGCCAGCAGTTACAGGGAGGGACCCCTCCACTTT. As protein: CASSYREGPLHF.

CDR3 loop: CASSVVSSGSGELFF. The CDR3 nucleotides read TGTGCCAGCAGCGTAGTATCTTCGGGATCCGGGGAGCTGTTTTTT. The chain links TRBV9 to TRBJ2-2; D may be TRBD2 (5 bases). CDR3 length: 15 amino acids. Germline CDR1 is SGDLS and CDR2 is YYNGEE. V was pared by 0 bases and J by 6 bases, with 12 bases between.

In nucleotides, the CDR3 is TGTGCCAGCAGTTTATCTCCCCCCGGAGAAGCTGAAGCTTTCTTT. Encoded protein: CASSLSPPGEAEAFF. The gene calls are TRBV27 and TRBJ1-1; D gene uncertain. This CDR3 contains 15 residues. Trimming took off 0 bases at V and 6 bases at J, with 14 bases between the two ends. The germline V gene has CDR1 MNHEY and CDR2 SMNVEV (reference sequence).

The J gene is TRBJ2-3, the V gene TRBV29-1; the D is unclear. V dropped 1 base and J dropped 2 bases, with 7 bases sitting between them. The CDR3 extends over 13 amino acids. Germline V gene lookup returns CDR1 SQVTM and CDR2 ANQGSEA. The CDR3 region is CSVEGENTDTQYF. CDR3 bases: TGCAGCGTTGAAGGTGAGAACACAGATACGCAGTATTTT.